The entry below gives a single T cell receptor (beta chain) sequence along with its context. The antigen remains unidentified. This sample is drawn from a study of T cells expressing NK-cell markers. About the research overall: It was sorted CD3+CD56-NKG2C+, CD3+CD56+NKG2C- and CD3+CD56+NKG2C+ T cells that provided the TCR beta repertoires. Study-wide results and caveats: Of the CD8+ T cell pool in roughly six donors, roughly 1.0-8% was accounted for by dominant NKG2C+ clonotypes. These clonotypes, the leaders elsewhere, also led the CD3+CD56-NKG2C+ fraction in several donors.

Scientists made TCR beta cDNA using 5'RACE template switching with UMIs. TCRdb re-called the 5' RACE reads and gives one entry per CDR3 protein, without DNA. This sample's table reports some 280,000 distinct CDR3 sequences. The origin of this receptor is a young man in good health. The sequencing sample was made of blood T cells: a sorted CD56 or NKG2C T cell subset, CD4+ or CD8+ T cells, or bulk PBMC T cells (not recorded which).

CDR3 region: CAISEQFRGINTEAFF. This sequence joins TRBV10-3 and TRBJ1-1; TCRdb calls TRBD1, which cannot be checked without DNA. CDR3 size: 16 residues. Per the germline V gene, CDR1 is ENHRY and CDR2 is SYGVKD.